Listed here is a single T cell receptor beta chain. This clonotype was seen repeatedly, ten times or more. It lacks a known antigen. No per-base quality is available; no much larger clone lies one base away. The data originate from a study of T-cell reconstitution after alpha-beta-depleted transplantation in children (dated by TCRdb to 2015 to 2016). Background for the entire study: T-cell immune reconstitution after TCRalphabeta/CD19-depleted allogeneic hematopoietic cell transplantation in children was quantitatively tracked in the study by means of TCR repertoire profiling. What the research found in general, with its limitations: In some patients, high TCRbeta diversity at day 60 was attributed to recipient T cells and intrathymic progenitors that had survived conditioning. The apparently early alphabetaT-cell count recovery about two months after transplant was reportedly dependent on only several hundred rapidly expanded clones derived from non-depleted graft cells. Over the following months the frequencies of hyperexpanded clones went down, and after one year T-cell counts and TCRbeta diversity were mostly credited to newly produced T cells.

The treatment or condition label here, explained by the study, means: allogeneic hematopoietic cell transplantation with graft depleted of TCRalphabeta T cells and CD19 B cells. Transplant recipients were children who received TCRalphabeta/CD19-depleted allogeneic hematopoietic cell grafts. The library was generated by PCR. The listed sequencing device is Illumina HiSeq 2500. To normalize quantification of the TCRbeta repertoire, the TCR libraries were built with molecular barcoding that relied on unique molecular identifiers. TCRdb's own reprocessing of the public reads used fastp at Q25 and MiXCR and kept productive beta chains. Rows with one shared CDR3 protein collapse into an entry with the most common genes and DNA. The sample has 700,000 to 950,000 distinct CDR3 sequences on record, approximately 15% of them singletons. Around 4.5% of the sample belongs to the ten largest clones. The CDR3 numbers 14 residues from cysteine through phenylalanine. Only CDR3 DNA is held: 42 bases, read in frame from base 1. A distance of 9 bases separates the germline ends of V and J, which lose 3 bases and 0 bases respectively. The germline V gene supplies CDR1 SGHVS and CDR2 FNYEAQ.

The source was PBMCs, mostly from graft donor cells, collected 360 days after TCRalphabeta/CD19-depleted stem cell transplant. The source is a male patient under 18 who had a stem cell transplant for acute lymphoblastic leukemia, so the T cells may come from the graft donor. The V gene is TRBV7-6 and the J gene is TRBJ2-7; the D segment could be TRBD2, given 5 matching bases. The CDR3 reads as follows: CASSLDTSSYEQYF. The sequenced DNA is TGTGCCAGCAGCTTGGATACTAGCTCCTACGAGCAGTACTTC. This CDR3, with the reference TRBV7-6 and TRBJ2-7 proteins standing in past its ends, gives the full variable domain GAGVSQSPRYKVTKRGQDVALRCDPISGHVSLYWYRQALGQGPEFLTYFNYEAQQDKSGLPNDRFSAERPEGSISTLTIQRTEQRDSAMYRCASSLDTSSYEQYFGPGTRLTVT.